This T cell receptor (beta chain) is from a study of OX40 agonist ivuxolimab in advanced cancers. Study results and caveats: Dose levels from 0.1 to 3.0 mg/kg saw CD4+ and CD8+ blood T cells expand clonally by week 6. Average numbers of expanded clones were greater in CD8+ T cells than in CD4+.

This CDR3 is 16 amino acids long. With 5 bases removed from V and 1 base from J, the gap between germline ends came to 14 bases. From germline, CDR1 is MDHEN and CDR2 SYDVKM. The data were produced by immunoSEQ multiplex PCR, yet TCRdb's version contains in-frame clones alone and is incomplete. The table has tens of thousands of clones, under 95% seen once. Notes on this clone: Its cognate antigen is unknown.

The source of this sequence is an adult with an advanced solid tumor such as melanoma, head and neck, liver or kidney cancer. The rearrangement links TRBV28 to TRBJ2-2, with TRBD1 as a possible D gene (6 bases). The sequencing here drew on CD4+ or CD8+ T cells sorted from blood, taken in a trial of the OX40 agonist ivuxolimab. CDR3 loop: CASSPLTGLNTGELFF. The CDR3 DNA reads as TGTGCCAGCAGTCCCCTCACAGGGTTGAACACCGGGGAGCTGTTTTTT.